This T cell receptor (beta chain) originates from a study of T cells in localized non-small cell lung cancer. Study-wide results and caveats: Only one tumor region was sequenced, so heterogeneity remains possible. Detection in adjacent lung was observed for a median about 56 of the top 100 tumor clones. Uninvolved adjacent lung showed peak T cell clonality, exceeding tumor.

Notes on this clone: Its antigen is not known.

The CDR3 is 12 residues long. The V gene lost 2 bases and the J gene lost 8 bases, with 9 bases spanning the gap. Germline lookup yields CDR1 MNHEY and CDR2 SVGAGI. Assay used: immunoSEQ multiplex PCR; TCRdb lists only in-frame clones, some missing. The data show 20,000 to 25,000 clones, about nine tenths seen once. This TCR derives from a man between 40 and 75 years old with stage I squamous cell lung carcinoma. This specimen consisted of peripheral blood, obtained before any cancer treatment. This sequence joins TRBV6-5 and TRBJ1-2; no clear D gene. The CDR3 bases are TGTGCCAGCAGTTACAGCGGGATCGGCTACACCTTC. Encoded protein: CASSYSGIGYTF.